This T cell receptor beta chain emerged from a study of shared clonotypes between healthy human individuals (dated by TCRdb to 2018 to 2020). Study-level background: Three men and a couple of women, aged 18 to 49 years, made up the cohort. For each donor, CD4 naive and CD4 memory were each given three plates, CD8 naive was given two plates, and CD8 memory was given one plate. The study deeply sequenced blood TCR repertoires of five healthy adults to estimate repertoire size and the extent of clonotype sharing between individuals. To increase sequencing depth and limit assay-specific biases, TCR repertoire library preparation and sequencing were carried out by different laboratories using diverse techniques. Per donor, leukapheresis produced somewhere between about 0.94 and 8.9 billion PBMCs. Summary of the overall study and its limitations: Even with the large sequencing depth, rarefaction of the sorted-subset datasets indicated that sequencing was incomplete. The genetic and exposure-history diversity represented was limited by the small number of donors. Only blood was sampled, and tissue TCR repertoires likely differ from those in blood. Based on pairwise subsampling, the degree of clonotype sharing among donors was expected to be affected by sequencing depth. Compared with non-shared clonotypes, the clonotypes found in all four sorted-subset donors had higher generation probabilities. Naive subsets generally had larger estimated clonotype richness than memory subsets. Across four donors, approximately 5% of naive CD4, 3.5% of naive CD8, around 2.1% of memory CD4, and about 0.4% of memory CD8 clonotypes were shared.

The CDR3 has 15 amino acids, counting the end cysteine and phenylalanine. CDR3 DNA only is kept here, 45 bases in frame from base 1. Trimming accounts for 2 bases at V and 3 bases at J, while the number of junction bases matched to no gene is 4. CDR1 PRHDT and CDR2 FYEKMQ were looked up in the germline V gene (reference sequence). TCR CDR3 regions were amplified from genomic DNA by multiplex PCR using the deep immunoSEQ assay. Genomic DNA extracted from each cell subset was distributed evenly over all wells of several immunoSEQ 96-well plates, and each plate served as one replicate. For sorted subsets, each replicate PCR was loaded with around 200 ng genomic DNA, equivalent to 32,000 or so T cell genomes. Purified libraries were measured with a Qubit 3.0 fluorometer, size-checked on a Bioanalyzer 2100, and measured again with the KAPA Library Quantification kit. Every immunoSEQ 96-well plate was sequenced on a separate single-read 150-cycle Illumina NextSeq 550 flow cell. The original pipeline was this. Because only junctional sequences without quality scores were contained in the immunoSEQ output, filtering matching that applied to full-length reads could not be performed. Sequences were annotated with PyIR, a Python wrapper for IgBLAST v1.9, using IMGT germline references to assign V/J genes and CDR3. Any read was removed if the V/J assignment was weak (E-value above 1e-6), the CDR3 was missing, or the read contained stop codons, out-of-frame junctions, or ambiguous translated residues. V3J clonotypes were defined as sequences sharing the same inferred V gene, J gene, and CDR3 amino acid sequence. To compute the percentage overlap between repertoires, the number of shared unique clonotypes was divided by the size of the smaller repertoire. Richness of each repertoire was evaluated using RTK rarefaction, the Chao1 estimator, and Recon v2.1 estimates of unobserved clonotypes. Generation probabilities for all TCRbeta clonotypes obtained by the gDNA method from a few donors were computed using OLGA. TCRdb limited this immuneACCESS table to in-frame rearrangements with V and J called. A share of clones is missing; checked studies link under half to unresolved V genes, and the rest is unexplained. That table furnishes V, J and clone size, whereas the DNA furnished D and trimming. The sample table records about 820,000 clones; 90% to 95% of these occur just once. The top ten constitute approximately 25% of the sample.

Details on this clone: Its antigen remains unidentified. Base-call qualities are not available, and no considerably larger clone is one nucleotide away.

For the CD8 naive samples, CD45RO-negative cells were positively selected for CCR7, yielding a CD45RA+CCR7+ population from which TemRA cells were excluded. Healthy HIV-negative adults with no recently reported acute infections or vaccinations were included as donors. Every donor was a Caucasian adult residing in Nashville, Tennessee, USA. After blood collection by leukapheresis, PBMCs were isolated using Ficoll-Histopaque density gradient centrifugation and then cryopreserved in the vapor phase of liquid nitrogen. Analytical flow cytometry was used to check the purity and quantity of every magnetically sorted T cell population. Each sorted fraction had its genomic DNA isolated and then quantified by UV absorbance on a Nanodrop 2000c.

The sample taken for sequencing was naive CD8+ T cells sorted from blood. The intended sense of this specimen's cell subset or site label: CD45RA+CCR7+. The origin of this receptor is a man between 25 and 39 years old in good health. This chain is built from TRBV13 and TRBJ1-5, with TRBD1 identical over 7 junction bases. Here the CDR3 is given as CASSLTGEFNQPQHF. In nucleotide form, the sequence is TGTGCCAGCAGCTTAACAGGGGAATTCAATCAGCCCCAGCATTTT.